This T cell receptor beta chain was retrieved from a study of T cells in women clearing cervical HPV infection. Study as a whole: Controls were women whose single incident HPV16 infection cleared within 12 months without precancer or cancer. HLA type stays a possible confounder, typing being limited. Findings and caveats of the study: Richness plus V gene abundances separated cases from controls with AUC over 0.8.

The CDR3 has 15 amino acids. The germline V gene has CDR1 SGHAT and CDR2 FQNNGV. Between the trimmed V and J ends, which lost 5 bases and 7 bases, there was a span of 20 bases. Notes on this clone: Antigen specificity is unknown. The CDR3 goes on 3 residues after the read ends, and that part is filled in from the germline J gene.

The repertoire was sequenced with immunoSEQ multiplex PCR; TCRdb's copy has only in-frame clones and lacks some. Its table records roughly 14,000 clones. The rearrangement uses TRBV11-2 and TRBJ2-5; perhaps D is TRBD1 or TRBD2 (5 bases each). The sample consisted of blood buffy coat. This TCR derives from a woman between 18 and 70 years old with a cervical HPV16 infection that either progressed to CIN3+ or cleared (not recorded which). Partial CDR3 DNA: TGTGCCAGCAGCGAGGGGCCCAACCAACGGTGGACC. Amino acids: CASSEGPNQRWT. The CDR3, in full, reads CASSEGPNQRWTQYF.